These 7 T cell receptor beta chains originate from one sample sequenced in a study of blood T cells in healthy people across ages. Through a sample-barcoded 5' primer and a J-beta primer mix, a second PCR was run for roughly 6 to 12 cycles. TCRdb ran MiXCR on the 5' RACE reads and lists one entry per CDR3 protein. The table lists about 1.4 million distinct CDR3 sequences, approximately 59% of them singletons, with 6.5% to 8% in the top ten. Sequenced material: blood. These receptors all come from a man between 18 and 35 years old in good health.

On this clonotype: A junction boundary mismatches the germline segment, possibly from a read error. V gene TRBV5-1 combines with J gene TRBJ2-1; 9 bases fit TRBD1. Germline V gene lookup returns CDR1 SGHRS and CDR2 YFSETQ. The CDR3 length is 18 residues. For the CDR3, the DNA is TGCGCCAGCGGCTTTGTCCCGGGACAGGGATACTCCTACAATGAGCAGTTCTTC. It yields the protein CASGFVPGQGYSYNEQFF. The full variable domain, rest sourced from reference TRBV5-1 and TRBJ2-1, is KAGVTQTPRYLIKTRGQQVTLSCSPISGHRSVSWYQQTPGQGLQFLFEYFSETQRNKGNFPGRFSGRQFSNSRSEMNVSTLELGDSALYLCASGFVPGQGYSYNEQFFGPGTRLTVL.

This sequence joins TRBV5-5 and TRBJ2-2; 11 positions match TRBD1. The CDR3 is 15 amino acids. V lost 3 bases, J lost 3 bases, and 1 base stayed unmatched. The germline V gene encodes CDR1 SGHKS and CDR2 YYEKEE (reference sequence). CDR3 DNA: TGTGCCAGCAGCTGGGGACAGGGGGACACCGGGGAGCTGTTTTTT. Encoded protein: CASSWGQGDTGELFF.

The chain combines TRBV4-2 with TRBJ1-2, with D unresolved. V lost 1 base, J lost 5 bases, and 14 bases lay in between. The CDR3 is made up of 15 amino acids. Germline values: CDR1 LGHNA, CDR2 YNFKEQ. CDR3 sequence: CASSQVDRAHYGYTF. The CDR3, as DNA: TGTGCCAGCAGCCAAGTAGACCGGGCCCATTATGGCTACACCTTC.

V and J are TRBV6-2 or TRBV6-3 and TRBJ2-2, with D hard to call. CDR3 length: 16 residues. Germline V gives CDR1 MNHEY, CDR2 SVGEGT. With 10 bases removed from V and 3 bases from J, the gap between germline ends came to 21 bases. The CDR3 DNA reads TGTGCCACCCACGATTCCACACGGTCATACACCGGGGAGCTGTTTTTT. Translation: CATHDSTRSYTGELFF.

The chain is built from TRBV6-2 or TRBV6-3 and TRBJ2-3; TRBD2 aligns across 8 bases. This CDR3 has 18 amino acids. J lost 11 bases, V lost 6 bases, and 25 bases had no gene match. The germline CDR1 and CDR2 sequences are MNHEY and SVGEGT. CDR3: CASRGLVQQALFSVMQYF. CDR3 bases: TGTGCCAGCAGGGGACTAGTCCAACAAGCTTTATTTTCGGTAATGCAGTATTTT.

The chain uses TRBV7-9 and TRBJ1-1, with D maybe TRBD1 (5 bases). The V gene's germline CDR1 is SEHNR and CDR2 FQNEAQ (reference sequence). V shed 2 bases and J shed 6 bases, with 16 bases lying between them. The CDR3 runs 15 residues. As DNA, the CDR3 is TGTGCCAGCAGCTTACGTGTCGGGGACGGGGCTGAAGCTTTCTTT. Protein: CASSLRVGDGAEAFF.

The chain joins TRBV3-1 to TRBJ2-1, with 8 bases lining up with TRBD1. The J call is uncertain, as TRBJ2-7 better fits the DNA end. This CDR3 comprises 15 residues. The germline CDR1 and CDR2 sequences are LGHDT and YNNKEL (reference sequence). The CDR3, as DNA: TGTGCCAGCAGGGCAGGGGGCGGATCCTCCTACGAGCAGTACTTC. Translated, it gives CASRAGGGSSYEQYF.